This T cell receptor (beta chain) was sequenced during a study of technical replicates of blood from a handful of donors (dated by TCRdb to about 2017). As concerns this clone: Its antigen is currently not known. Base qualities were left out, and no much larger clone turns up one base away.

The library relied on the immunoSEQ multiplex PCR assay. The table was pulled from immuneACCESS by TCRdb, which kept in-frame rearrangements only. Such tables lose some clones; where checked, under half of the loss comes from unresolved V genes, and the rest has no known cause. This sample has 75,000 to 90,000 clones in its table, and 95% to 98% of those were observed once. Roughly 0.35% of the sample rests with the top ten. This receptor was identified in a human donor in good health. The sample consisted of T cells isolated from PBMCs.

The DNA reads as follows: TGTGCCAGCAGCCGTCTAGCGGCGCAACAAGAGACCCAGTACTTC. It codes for CASSRLAAQQETQYF. The sequence is built from TRBV14 and TRBJ2-5; 7 bases in the junction line up with TRBD2. CDR1 and CDR2 are drawn from the germline V gene: SGHDN, FVKESK. CDR3 length: 15 amino acids, cysteine to phenylalanine. Only the CDR3 part of the read is kept: 45 bases, read in frame from the first base. The germline V and J ends show losses of 4 bases and 2 bases respectively, and no gene match explains 7 bases of the junction.